This TCR beta chain was observed in a study of blood T cell repertoires in COVID-19. Study-wide background: Spain, Italy and the United States supplied samples that represented acute and convalescent COVID-19.

The protocol was immunoSEQ multiplex PCR, while the TCRdb copy is restricted to in-frame clones and leaves out a portion. The profile shows a few hundred thousand clones, 80% to 90% of them singletons. Deletions cut 4 bases from V and 3 bases from J, with 15 bases between. The length of the CDR3 is 15 residues. CDR1 and CDR2 from the germline V gene are KGHSH and LQKENI. Participants were aged about 18 to 90 years, lived in 24 US areas, and enrolled virtually. Among Cohort 3 donors, those recovered had two negative PCRs, clearance, or symptom resolution. The chain links TRBV18 to TRBJ2-5; D perhaps matches TRBD1 (5 bases). What was sequenced was PBMCs or T cells enriched from blood (not recorded which). The origin of this receptor is a woman in her 30s who had recovered from COVID-19. DNA of the CDR3: TGTGCCAGCTCACGGGCAACAGGACAAAAAGAGACCCAGTACTTC. Encoded protein: CASSRATGQKETQYF.